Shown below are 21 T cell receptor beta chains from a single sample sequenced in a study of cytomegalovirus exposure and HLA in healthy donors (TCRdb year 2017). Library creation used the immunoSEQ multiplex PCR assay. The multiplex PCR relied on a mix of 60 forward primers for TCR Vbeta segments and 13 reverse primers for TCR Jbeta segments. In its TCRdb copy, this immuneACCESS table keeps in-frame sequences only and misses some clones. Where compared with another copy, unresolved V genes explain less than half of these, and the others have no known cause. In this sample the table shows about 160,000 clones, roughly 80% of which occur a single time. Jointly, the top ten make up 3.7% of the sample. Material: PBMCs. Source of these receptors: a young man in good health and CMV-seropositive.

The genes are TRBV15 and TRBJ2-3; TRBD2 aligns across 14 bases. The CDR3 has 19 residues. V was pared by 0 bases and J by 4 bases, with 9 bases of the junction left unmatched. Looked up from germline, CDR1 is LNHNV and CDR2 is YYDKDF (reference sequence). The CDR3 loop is CATSRDVTSGGAGADTQYF. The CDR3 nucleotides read TGTGCCACCAGCAGAGATGTGACTAGCGGGGGGGCCGGGGCAGATACGCAGTATTTT.

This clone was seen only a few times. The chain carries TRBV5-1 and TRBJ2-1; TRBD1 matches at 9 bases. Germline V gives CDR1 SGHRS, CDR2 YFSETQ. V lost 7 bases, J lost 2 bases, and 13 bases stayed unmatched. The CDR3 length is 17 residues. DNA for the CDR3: TGCGCCAGCCTCTCCCTGCCCCGGGACAGGGCCTACAATGAGCAGTTCTTC. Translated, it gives CASLSLPRDRAYNEQFF.

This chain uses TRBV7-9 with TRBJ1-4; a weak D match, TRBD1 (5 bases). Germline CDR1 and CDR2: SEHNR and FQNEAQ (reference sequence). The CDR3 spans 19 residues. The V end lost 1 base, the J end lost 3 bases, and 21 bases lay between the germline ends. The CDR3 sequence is CASSLGGFKDRNANEKLFF. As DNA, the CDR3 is TGTGCCAGCAGCTTAGGCGGTTTTAAAGACAGAAATGCTAATGAAAAACTGTTTTTT. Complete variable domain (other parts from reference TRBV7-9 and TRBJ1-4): DTGVSQNPRHKITKRGQNVTFRCDPISEHNRLYWYRQTLGQGPEFLTYFQNEAQLEKSRLLSDRFSAERPKGSFSTLEIQRTEQGDSAMYLCASSLGGFKDRNANEKLFFGSGTQLSVL.

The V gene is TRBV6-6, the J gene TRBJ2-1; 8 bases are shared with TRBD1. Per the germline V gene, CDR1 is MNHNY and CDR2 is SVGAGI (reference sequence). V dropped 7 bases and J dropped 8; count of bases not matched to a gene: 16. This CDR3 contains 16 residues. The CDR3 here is CASTPTGGTGSDEQFF. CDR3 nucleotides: TGTGCCAGCACACCCACAGGGGGGACAGGTAGCGATGAGCAGTTCTTC.

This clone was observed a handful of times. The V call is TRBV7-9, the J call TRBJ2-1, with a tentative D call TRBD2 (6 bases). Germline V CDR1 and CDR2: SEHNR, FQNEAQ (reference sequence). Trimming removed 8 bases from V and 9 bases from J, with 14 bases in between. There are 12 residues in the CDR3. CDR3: CASDFGGSEQFF. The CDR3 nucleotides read TGTGCCAGCGATTTCGGGGGAAGTGAGCAGTTCTTC.

DNA for the CDR3: TGTGCCAGCAGCACAAGAACAGGGTACAATCAGCCCCAGCATTTT. Its protein product is CASSTRTGYNQPQHF. The V call is TRBV7-2, the J call TRBJ1-5; tentatively, D is TRBD1 (6 bases). Trimming cost V 5 bases and J 3 bases, with 14 bases left between them. Germline loops: CDR1 SGHTA, CDR2 FQGNSA. The CDR3 spans 15 residues.

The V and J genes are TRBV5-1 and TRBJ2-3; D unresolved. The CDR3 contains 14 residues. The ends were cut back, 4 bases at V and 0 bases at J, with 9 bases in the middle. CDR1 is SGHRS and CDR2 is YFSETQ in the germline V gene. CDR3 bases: TGCGCCAGCAGCCCTCAGTCTAGCACAGATACGCAGTATTTT. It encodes CASSPQSSTDTQYF.

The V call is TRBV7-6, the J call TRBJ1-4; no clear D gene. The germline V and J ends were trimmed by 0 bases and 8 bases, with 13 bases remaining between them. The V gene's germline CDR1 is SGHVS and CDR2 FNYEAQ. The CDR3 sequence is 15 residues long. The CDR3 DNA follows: TGTGCCAGCAGCTTAGCGGGTTGGGGAGGGGAAAAACTGTTTTTT. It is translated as CASSLAGWGGEKLFF. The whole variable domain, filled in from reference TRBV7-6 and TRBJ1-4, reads GAGVSQSPRYKVTKRGQDVALRCDPISGHVSLYWYRQALGQGPEFLTYFNYEAQQDKSGLPNDRFSAERPEGSISTLTIQRTEQRDSAMYRCASSLAGWGGEKLFFGSGTQLSVL.

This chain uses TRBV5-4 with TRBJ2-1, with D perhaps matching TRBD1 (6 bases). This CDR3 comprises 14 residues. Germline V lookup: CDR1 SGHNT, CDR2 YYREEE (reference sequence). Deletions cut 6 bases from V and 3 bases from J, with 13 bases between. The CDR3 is CASTGTPGYNEQFF. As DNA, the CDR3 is TGTGCCAGCACCGGGACACCGGGCTACAATGAGCAGTTCTTC. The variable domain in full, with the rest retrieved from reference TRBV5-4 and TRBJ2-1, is ETGVTQSPTHLIKTRGQQVTLRCSSQSGHNTVSWYQQALGQGPQFIFQYYREEENGRGNFPPRFSGLQFPNYSSELNVNALELDDSALYLCASTGTPGYNEQFFGPGTRLTVL.

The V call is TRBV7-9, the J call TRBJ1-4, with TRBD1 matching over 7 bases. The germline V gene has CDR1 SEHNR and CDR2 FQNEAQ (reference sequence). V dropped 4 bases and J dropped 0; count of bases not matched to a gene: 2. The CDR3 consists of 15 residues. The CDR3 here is CASSSDRATNEKLFF. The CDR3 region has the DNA TGTGCCAGCAGCTCAGACAGGGCAACTAATGAAAAACTGTTTTTT.

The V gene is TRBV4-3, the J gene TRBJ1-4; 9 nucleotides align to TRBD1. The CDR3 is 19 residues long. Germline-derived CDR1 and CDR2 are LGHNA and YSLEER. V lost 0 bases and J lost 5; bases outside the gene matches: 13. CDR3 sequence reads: CASSQDPGTGYLENEKLFF. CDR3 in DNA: TGCGCCAGCAGCCAAGATCCCGGGACAGGGTATCTGGAGAATGAAAAACTGTTTTTT.

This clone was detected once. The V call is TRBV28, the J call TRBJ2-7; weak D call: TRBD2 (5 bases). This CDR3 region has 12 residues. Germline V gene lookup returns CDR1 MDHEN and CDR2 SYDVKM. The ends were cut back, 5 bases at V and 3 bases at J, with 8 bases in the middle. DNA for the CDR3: TGTGCCAGCAGTCAGGCGGGCTACGAGCAGTACTTC. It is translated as CASSQAGYEQYF.

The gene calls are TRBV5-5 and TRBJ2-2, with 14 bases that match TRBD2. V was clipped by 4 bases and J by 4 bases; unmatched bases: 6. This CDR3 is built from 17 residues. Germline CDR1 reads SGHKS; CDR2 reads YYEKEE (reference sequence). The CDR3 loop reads CASSPGLAGGPTGELFF. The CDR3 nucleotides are TGTGCCAGCAGCCCCGGACTAGCGGGGGGTCCCACCGGGGAGCTGTTTTTT.

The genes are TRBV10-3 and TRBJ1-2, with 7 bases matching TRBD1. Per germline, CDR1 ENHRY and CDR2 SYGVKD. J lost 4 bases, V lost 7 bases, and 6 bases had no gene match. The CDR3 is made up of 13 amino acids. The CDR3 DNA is TGTGCCATCAACCCGGGACAGCCCTATGGCTACACCTTC. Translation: CAINPGQPYGYTF.

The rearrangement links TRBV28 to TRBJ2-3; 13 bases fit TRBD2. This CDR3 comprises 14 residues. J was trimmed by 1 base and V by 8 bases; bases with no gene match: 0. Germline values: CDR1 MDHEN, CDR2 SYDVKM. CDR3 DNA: TGTGCCAGCGGACTAGCGGGGGGCACAGATACGCAGTATTTT. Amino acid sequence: CASGLAGGTDTQYF.

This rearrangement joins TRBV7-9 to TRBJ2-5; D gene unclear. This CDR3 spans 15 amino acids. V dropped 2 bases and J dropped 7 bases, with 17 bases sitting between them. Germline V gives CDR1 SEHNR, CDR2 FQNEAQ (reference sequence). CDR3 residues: CASSLPKAEPGTQYF. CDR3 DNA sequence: TGTGCCAGCAGCTTACCTAAAGCCGAGCCGGGGACCCAGTACTTC.

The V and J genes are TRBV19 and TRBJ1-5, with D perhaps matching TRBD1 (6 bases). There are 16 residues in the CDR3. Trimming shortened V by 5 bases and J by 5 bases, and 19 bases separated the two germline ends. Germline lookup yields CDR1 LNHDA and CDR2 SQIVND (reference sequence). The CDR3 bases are TGTGCCAGTAGTTACCAAGGGGGGGGGCAATATCAGCCCCAGCATTTT. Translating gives CASSYQGGGQYQPQHF.

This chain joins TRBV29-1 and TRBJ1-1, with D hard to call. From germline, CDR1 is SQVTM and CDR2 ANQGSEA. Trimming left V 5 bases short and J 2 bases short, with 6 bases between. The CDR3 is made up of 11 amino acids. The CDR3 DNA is TGCAGCGTTTTCAAAAACACTGAAGCTTTCTTT. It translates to CSVFKNTEAFF.

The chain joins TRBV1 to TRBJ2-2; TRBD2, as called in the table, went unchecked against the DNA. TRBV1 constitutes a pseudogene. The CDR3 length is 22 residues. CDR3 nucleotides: TGCACCAGCAGCCAAGGCCCCATCACCGGGACTAGCGGGGGGGCCGGGGCCGGGGAGCTGTTTTTT. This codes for CTSSQGPITGTSGGAGAGELFF.

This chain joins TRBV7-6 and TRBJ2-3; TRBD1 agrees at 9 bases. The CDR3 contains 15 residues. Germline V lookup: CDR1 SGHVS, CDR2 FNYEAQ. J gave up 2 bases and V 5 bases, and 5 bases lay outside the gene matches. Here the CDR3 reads CASSRGTGITDTQYF. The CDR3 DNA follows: TGTGCCAGCAGCCGAGGGACAGGGATCACAGATACGCAGTATTTT.

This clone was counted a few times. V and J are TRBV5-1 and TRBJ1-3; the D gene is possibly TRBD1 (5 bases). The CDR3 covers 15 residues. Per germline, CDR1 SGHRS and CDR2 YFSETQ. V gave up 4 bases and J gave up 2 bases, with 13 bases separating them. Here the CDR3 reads CASSTDSRPGNTIYF. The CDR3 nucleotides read TGCGCCAGCAGCACCGACAGCAGGCCTGGAAACACCATATATTTT.